Listed below are T cell receptor beta chains from one sample, sequenced in a study of T cells after posttransplantation cyclophosphamide. The data were produced by immunoSEQ multiplex PCR, yet TCRdb's version contains in-frame clones alone and is incomplete. The sample lists tens of thousands of clones, about 98% occurring once. Sequenced sample: naive CD8+ T cells sorted from PBMCs. All receptors come from a man aged 40-49 years in good health, CMV-negative, and a related stem cell transplant donor. CDR3s include the opening cysteine and the closing phenylalanine or tryptophan. The order of the fields is D gene, J gene, CDR3 length, clone size, V gene, CDR3 DNA, CDR3 protein. A D gene is named only where the DNA matches it firmly. Clone size, where shown, is once, few, many, or a class for clones that have expanded.

>TRBD2|TRBJ2-1|14|.|TRBV19
TGTGCCAGTACGGCTGCTAGCGGAAGGGATGAGCAGTTCTTC
CASTAASGRDEQFF
>.|TRBJ1-1|15|once|TRBV4-1
TGCGCCAGCAGCCGATCAGGACAGATGAACACTGAAGCTTTCTTT
CASSRSGQMNTEAFF
>.|TRBJ2-1|14|.|TRBV30
TGTGCCTGCCCCACAGGGCCTGTCGACAATGAGCAGTTCTTC
CACPTGPVDNEQFF
>.|TRBJ2-3|11|.|TRBV7-9
TGTGCCAGCAGCTCGAGCGATACGCAGTATTTT
CASSSSDTQYF
>TRBD1|TRBJ2-1|14|.|TRBV10-1
TGCGCCAGCAGTGACCCTGACAGGGGACGAGAGCAGTTCTTC
CASSDPDRGREQFF
>.|TRBJ2-3|12|.|TRBV2
TGTGCCAGCAGAGGAGGGGCAGATACGCAGTATTTT
CASRGGADTQYF
>.|TRBJ2-1|14|.|TRBV13
TGTGCCAGCAGCATGGGACTGCGATTCAATGAGCAGTTCTTC
CASSMGLRFNEQFF
>TRBD2|TRBJ2-3|16|.|TRBV6-6
TGTGCCAGCAGTTTGCCGGGACTAGCGACTCCAGATACGCAGTATTTT
CASSLPGLATPDTQYF
>.|TRBJ1-5|12|once|TRBV27
TGTGCCAGCGCGCGGGGAGGGCAGCCCCAGCATTTT
CASARGGQPQHF
>TRBD1|TRBJ1-2|15|.|TRBV13
TGTGCCAGCAGCTTACATCCTACAGGGGGCGACGGCTACACCTTC
CASSLHPTGGDGYTF
>TRBD2|TRBJ2-3|16|.|TRBV2
TGTGCCAGCAGTCCCCCTACACTAGCGGGAGTGTATACGCAGTATTTT
CASSPPTLAGVYTQYF
>TRBD1|TRBJ1-6|13|.|TRBV10-3
TGTGCCATCAGGGGGACAGAAAATTCACCCCTCCACTTT
CAIRGTENSPLHF
>.|TRBJ2-7|14|.|TRBV28
TGTGCCAGCAGTTTGAGGAGGGGGCTCTACGAGCAGTACTTC
CASSLRRGLYEQYF
>TRBD1|TRBJ1-2|14|.|TRBV27
TGTGCCAGCAGCCCACAAGGGACAGCCTATGGCTACACCTTC
CASSPQGTAYGYTF
>TRBD2|TRBJ2-1|14|.|TRBV27
TGTGCCAGCCGACTAGCGAGAGGATACAATGAGCAGTTCTTC
CASRLARGYNEQFF
>TRBD1|TRBJ2-1|13|.|TRBV19
TGTGCCAGTAGTCTCCGACAGGGAAATGAGCAGTTCTTC
CASSLRQGNEQFF
>TRBD1|TRBJ1-1|15|.|TRBV15
TGTGCCACCAGCAGCCAGGACAGGGTGAACACTGAAGCTTTCTTT
CATSSQDRVNTEAFF
>TRBD1|TRBJ2-7|18|.|TRBV28
TGTGCCAGCAGTCCCCCGGGACAGGGGGCGGGGGGCTCCTACGAGCAGTACTTC
CASSPPGQGAGGSYEQYF
>TRBD1|TRBJ2-2|13|few|TRBV9
TGTGCCAGCAGCGCACAGGGGCCTCGGGGGCTGTTTTTT
CASSAQGPRGLFF
>TRBD1|TRBJ2-5|17|.|TRBV5-4
TGTGCCAGCAGCGTCTTTGGACAGGGGGTGGTCCAAGAGACCCAGTACTTC
CASSVFGQGVVQETQYF
>.|TRBJ2-2|13|once|TRBV6-5
TGTGCCACCCGGTTGGTTAACACCGGGGAGCTGTTTTTT
CATRLVNTGELFF
>.|TRBJ2-7|14|.|TRBV7-2
TGTGCCAGCAGCTTAGGACGGGAGCTCCCCGAGCAGTACTTC
CASSLGRELPEQYF
>.|TRBJ2-3|12|.|TRBV27
TGTGCCAGCAGTCTCCAGGGATACGCGCAGTATTTT
CASSLQGYAQYF
>TRBD2|TRBJ2-1|15|.|TRBV7-2
TGTGCCAGCAGCTACGGACTAGCGGGAAACAATGAGCAGTTCTTC
CASSYGLAGNNEQFF
>.|TRBJ2-2|17|.|TRBV11-2
TGTGCCAGCAGCTTAGATCCCGGCAGGGCGGCCACCGGGGAGCTGTTTTTT
CASSLDPGRAATGELFF
>.|TRBJ2-4|13|.|TRBV11-1
TGTGCCAGCAGTTGGGACACCGAGAACATTCAGTACTTC
CASSWDTENIQYF